The present T cell receptor (beta chain) was sequenced within a study of Ad26.COV2.S vaccination and SARS-CoV-2 variants. TCRdb keeps only in-frame clones here, not all; method: immunoSEQ multiplex PCR. The sample shows 500,000 or so clones, about 88% of them seen only once. Stated treatment: roughly 19 received Ad26.COV2.S at low or high dose, single or two shots; five or six received placebo; per-sample allocation not given. The study sampled participants on day 63 after the first vaccine or placebo injection. This CDR3 spans 15 amino acids. V gave up 5 bases and J gave up 4 bases, with 14 bases separating them. From germline, CDR1 is LNHDA and CDR2 SQIVND (reference sequence).

Here the sequenced sample was peripheral blood, taken in a trial of Ad26.COV2.S vaccine versus placebo. This sequence joins TRBV19 and TRBJ2-2, with a weak D call TRBD2 (6 bases). This clonotype was sampled from a person between 18 and 59 years old who received the Ad26.COV2.S COVID-19 vaccine or a placebo. CDR3 nucleotides: TGTGCCAGTAGTGAATCGCTAGCGCCCACCGGGGAGCTGTTTTTT. As protein: CASSESLAPTGELFF.